These T cell receptor beta chains were read from a single sample in a study of siplizumab effects on memory and regulatory T cells. Profiling relied on immunoSEQ multiplex PCR, and the TCRdb table lists in-frame clones only, not all of them. The sample contains over 85,000 clones, 93% of which appear only once. Sequences were obtained from CD8+ T cells sorted from blood. These receptors were taken from a human donor in good health. Both conserved end residues are part of each CDR3. Expanded clones are given a class, and other clones once, few, many or no size at all.

clone size,V gene,CDR3 protein
.,TRBV11-2,CASSSGQGMSDTEAFF
.,TRBV19,CASSRSQELNTEAFF
.,TRBV4-1,CASSQEVGTGGLEAFF
.,TRBV19,CASSIVSGGRYNEQFF
.,TRBV6-5,CASSYSDSSYEQYF
.,TRBV6-1,CASSVLGLGNQPQHF
.,TRBV7-2,CASSPAGFNTGELFF
.,TRBV6-4,CASSDSGLATDTQYF
.,TRBV5-5,CASSLGEGNIFYGYTF
.,TRBV11-3,CASSLGALAPAFF
.,TRBV13,CASSLRDGITYEQYF
.,TRBV7-9,CASSPDTDNEKLFF
.,TRBV7-7,CASSLVAGEETQYF
.,TRBV27,CASSLYGQGYYGYTF
.,TRBV6-1,CASSDGASYEQYF
.,TRBV4-1,CASSPPDNTEAFF
.,TRBV5-1,CASSLTGGLDEQYF
.,TRBV15,CATSSGTGGGYTF
.,TRBV13,CASSSPGGGYNEQFF
.,TRBV6-5,CASSYGGTLHEQYF
.,TRBV5-1,CASSSGLAGGTGELFF
.,TRBV9,CASSVGGTDLYEQYF
once,TRBV9,CASSVAWDSGLTQFF
.,TRBV29-1,CSVAGGDGYNEQFF
.,TRBV27,CASTDSTGELFF
.,TRBV4-1,CASSQEGREYNEQFF
.,TRBV4-3,CASSQDGQGGTEAFF
once,TRBV6-1,CASSASDLLPKNIQYF
.,TRBV9,CASSVAIGIDNYGYTF
.,TRBV9,CASSAQDSSGYTF
.,TRBV6-5,CASSYSRGGNTGELFF
.,TRBV5-6,CASSSKPGQGRDEETQYF
.,TRBV7-9,CASSLNRGVNTEAFF
.,TRBV5-5,CASSAGQGRDQPQHF
.,TRBV19,CASTLSSANEQFF
.,TRBV7-9,CASSLGGSLKVITF
.,TRBV27,CASSLVGQGAPEAFF
.,TRBV10-3,CAIQIGYGYTF
.,TRBV7-9,CASSSDLTDTQYF
.,TRBV4-1,CASSQGTSPRYEQYF
few,TRBV30,CAWTQMGVGDNNEKLFF
few,TRBV5-6,CASSLVSGVAGANVLTF
.,TRBV7-9,CASSENTIYF
few,TRBV7-2,CASSLEPWTFF
.,TRBV7-2,CASSFWGGGSYEQYF
.,TRBV7-8,CASSLAGQSSSYEQYF
.,TRBV19,CASSTKETQYF
.,TRBV9,CASSQTGYTEAFF
.,TRBV7-7,CASSLEAGTIETQYF
.,TRBV19,CASSMGGIYEQYF
.,TRBV30,CAWDTQNYGYTF